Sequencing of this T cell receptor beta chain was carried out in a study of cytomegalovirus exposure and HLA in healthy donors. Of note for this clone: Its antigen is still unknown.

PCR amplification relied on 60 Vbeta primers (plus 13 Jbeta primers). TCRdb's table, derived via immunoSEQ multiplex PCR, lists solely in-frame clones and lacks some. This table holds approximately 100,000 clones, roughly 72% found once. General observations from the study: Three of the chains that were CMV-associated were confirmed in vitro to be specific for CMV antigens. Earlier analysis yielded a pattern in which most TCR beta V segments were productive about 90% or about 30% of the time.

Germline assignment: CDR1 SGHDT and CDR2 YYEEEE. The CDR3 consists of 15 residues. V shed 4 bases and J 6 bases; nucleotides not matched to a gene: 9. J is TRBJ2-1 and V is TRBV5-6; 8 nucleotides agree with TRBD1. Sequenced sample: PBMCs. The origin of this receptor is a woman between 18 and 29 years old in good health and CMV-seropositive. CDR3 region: CASSLRDRWGNEQFF. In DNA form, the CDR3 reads TGTGCCAGCAGCCTGCGGGACAGGTGGGGCAATGAGCAGTTCTTC. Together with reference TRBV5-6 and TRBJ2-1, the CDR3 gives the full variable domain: DAGVTQSPTHLIKTRGQQVTLRCSPKSGHDTVSWYQQALGQGPQFIFQYYEEEERQRGNFPDRFSGHQFPNYSSELNVNALLLGDSALYLCASSLRDRWGNEQFFGPGTRLTVL.